The T cell receptor (beta chain) described here comes from a study of shared clonotypes between healthy human individuals. Regarding the study as a whole: Among the subsets, naive ones generally showed larger estimated richness than memory ones.

V gave up 1 base and J gave up 8 bases, with 21 bases separating them. CDR3 size: 16 residues. CDR1 and CDR2 (germline): GTSNPN, SVGIG (reference sequence). Notes on this clone: Its specificity is unknown.

Measured with immunoSEQ multiplex PCR; TCRdb has only the in-frame clones, and not every one. The table has more than 2 million clones, 90% to 96% seen once. V gene TRBV30 combines with J gene TRBJ2-1; D might be TRBD2 (7 bases). Sequenced input: naive CD4+ T cells sorted from blood. Subset described: CD45RA+ positively selected. The TCR sequence derives from a man in his late teens or twenties in good health. CDR3 protein: CAWSAGGRSGLDEQFF. In DNA form, the CDR3 reads TGTGCCTGGAGTGCCGGGGGGCGCTCGGGTCTTGATGAGCAGTTCTTC.